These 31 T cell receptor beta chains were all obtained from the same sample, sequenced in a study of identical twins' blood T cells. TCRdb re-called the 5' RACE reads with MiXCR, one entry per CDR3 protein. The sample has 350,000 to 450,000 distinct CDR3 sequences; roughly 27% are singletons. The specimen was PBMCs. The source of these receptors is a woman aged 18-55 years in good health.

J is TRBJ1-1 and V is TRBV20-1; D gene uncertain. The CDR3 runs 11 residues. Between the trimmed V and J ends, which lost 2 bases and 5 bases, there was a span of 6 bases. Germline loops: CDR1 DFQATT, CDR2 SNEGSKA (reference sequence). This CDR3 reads CSARQTTEAFF. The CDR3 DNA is TGCAGTGCTAGACAGACGACTGAAGCTTTCTTT.

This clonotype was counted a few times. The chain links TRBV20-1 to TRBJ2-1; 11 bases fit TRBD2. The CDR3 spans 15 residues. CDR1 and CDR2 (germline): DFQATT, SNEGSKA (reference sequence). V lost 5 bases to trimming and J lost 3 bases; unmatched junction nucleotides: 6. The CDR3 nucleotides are TGCAGTGCTGAACTGACTAGCGGGAACTACAATGAGCAGTTCTTC. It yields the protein CSAELTSGNYNEQFF.

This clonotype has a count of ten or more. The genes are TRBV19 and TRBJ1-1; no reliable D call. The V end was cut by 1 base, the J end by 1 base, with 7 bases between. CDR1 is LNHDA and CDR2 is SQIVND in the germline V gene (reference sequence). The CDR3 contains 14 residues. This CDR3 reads CASSIGQRNTEAFF. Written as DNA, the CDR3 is TGTGCCAGTAGTATAGGTCAGAGGAACACTGAAGCTTTCTTT.

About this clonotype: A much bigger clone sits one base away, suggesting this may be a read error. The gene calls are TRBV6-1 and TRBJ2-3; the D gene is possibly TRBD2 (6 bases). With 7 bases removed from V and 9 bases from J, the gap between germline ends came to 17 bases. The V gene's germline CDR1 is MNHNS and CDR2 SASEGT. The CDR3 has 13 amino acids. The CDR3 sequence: CASNYNFGGTQYF. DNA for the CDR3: TGTGCCAGCAATTACAACTTCGGGGGAACGCAGTATTTT.

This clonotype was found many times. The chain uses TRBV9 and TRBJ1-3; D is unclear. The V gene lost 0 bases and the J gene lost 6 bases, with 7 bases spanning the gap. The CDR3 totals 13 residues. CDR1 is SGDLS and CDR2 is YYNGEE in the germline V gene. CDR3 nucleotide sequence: TGTGCCAGCAGCGTAGACACCTTAAACACCATATATTTT. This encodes CASSVDTLNTIYF.

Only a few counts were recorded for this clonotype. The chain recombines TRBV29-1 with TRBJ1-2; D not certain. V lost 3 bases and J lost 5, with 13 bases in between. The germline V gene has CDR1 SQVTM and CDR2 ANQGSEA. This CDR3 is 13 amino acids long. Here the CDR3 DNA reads TGCAGCGTTGAGCCCAGGCCGGGGTATGGCTACACCTTC. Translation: CSVEPRPGYGYTF.

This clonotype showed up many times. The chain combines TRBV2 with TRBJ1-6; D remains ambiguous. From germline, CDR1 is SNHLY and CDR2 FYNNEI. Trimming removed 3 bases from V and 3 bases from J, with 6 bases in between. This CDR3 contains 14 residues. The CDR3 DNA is TGTGCCAGCAGTGAGCGAGTCTATAATTCACCCCTCCACTTT. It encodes CASSERVYNSPLHF.

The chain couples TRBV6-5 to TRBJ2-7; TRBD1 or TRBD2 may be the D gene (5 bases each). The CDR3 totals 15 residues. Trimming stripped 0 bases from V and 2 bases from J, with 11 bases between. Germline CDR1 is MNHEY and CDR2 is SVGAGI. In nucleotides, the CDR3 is TGTGCCAGCAGTTACTCGATAACGGGGCCCTACGAGCAGTACTTC. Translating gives CASSYSITGPYEQYF.

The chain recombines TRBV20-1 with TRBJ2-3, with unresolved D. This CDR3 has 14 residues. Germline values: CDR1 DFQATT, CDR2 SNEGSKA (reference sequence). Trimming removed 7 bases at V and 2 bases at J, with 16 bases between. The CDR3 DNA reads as TGCAGTGAGCGCGGACCGCGGAACACAGATACGCAGTATTTT. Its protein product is CSERGPRNTDTQYF.

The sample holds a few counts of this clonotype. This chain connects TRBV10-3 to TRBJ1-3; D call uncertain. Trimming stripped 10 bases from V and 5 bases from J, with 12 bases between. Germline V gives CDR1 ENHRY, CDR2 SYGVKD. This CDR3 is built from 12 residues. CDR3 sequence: CATTYGRNTIYF. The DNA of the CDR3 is TGTGCCACTACTTACGGAAGAAACACCATATATTTT.

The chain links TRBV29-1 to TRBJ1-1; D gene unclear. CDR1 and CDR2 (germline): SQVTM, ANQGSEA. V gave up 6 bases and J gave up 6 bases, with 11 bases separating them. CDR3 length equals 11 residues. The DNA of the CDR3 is TGCAGCGTCCCCCTTTTTGCTGAAGCTTTCTTT. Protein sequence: CSVPLFAEAFF.

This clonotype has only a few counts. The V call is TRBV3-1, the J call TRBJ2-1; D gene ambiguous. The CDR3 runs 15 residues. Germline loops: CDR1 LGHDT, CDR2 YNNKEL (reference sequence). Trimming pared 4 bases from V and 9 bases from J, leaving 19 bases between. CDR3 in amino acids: CASSPEMAESIEQFF. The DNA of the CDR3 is TGTGCCAGCAGCCCGGAGATGGCGGAATCTATTGAGCAGTTCTTC.

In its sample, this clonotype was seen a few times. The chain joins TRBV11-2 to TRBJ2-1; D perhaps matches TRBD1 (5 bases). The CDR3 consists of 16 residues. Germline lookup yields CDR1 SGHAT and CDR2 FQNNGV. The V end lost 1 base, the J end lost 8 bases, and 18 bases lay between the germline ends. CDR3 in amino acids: CASSLVAGSTVDEQFF. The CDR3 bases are TGTGCCAGCAGCTTAGTGGCAGGGTCAACGGTGGATGAGCAGTTCTTC.

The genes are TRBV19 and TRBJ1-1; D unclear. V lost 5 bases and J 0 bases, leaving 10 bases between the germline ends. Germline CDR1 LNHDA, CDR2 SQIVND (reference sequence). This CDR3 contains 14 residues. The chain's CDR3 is CASSRQTMNTEAFF. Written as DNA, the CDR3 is TGTGCCAGTAGTCGGCAGACGATGAACACTGAAGCTTTCTTT.

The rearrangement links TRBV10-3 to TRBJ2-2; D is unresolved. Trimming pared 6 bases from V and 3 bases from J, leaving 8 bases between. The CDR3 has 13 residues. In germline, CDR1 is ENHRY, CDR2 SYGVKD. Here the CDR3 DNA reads TGTGCCATCAGCGTGCGTGACACCGGGGAGCTGTTTTTT. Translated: CAISVRDTGELFF.

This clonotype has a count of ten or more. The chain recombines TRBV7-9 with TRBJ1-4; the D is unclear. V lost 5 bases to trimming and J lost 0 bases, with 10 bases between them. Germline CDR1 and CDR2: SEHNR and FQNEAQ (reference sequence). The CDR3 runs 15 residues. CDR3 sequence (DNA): TGTGCCAGCAGCCCCCGCCAGGCAACTAATGAAAAACTGTTTTTT. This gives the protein CASSPRQATNEKLFF. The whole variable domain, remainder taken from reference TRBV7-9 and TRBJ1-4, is DTGVSQNPRHKITKRGQNVTFRCDPISEHNRLYWYRQTLGQGPEFLTYFQNEAQLEKSRLLSDRFSAERPKGSFSTLEIQRTEQGDSAMYLCASSPRQATNEKLFFGSGTQLSVL.

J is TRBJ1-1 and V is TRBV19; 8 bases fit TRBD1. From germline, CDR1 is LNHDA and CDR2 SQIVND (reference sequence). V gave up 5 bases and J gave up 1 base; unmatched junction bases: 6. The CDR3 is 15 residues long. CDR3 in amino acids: CASSPNRGRNTEAFF. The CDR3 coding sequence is TGTGCCAGTAGTCCCAACAGGGGGAGGAACACTGAAGCTTTCTTT.

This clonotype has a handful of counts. The CDR3 spells CASSIRSSGQETQYF. As DNA, the CDR3 is TGTGCCAGCAGCATCCGATCTAGCGGCCAAGAGACCCAGTACTTC. The chain employs TRBV7-2 and TRBJ2-5; TRBD2 matches 7 bases. Germline CDR1 is SGHTA and CDR2 is FQGNSA. Trimming at V came to 5 bases and at J to 1 base, leaving 7 bases not matched to a gene. CDR3 length: 15 residues.

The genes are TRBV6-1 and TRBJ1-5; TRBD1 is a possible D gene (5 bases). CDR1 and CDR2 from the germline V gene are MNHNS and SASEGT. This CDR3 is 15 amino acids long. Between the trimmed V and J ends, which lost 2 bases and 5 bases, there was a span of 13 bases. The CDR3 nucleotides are TGTGCCAGCAGTGAATTTGGGGACCGATATCAGCCCCAGCATTTT. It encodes CASSEFGDRYQPQHF.

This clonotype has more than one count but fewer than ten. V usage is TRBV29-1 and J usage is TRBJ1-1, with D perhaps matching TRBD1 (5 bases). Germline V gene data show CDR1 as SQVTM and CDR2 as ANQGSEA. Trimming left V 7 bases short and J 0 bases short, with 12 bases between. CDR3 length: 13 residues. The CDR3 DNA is TGCAGCGGTAGACAGCCAGTGAACACTGAAGCTTTCTTT. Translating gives CSGRQPVNTEAFF. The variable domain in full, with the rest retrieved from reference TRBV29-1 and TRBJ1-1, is SAVISQKPSRDICQRGTSLTIQCQVDSQVTMMFWYRQQPGQSLTLIATANQGSEATYESGFVIDKFPISRPNLTFSTLTVSNMSPEDSSIYLCSGRQPVNTEAFFGQGTRLTVV.

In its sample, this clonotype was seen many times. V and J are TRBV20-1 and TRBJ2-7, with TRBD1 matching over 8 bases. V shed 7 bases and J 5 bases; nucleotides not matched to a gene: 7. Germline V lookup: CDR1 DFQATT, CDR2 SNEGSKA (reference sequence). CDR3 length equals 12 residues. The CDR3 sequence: CSVKDRAHEQYF. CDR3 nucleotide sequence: TGCAGTGTGAAGGACAGGGCCCACGAGCAGTACTTC.

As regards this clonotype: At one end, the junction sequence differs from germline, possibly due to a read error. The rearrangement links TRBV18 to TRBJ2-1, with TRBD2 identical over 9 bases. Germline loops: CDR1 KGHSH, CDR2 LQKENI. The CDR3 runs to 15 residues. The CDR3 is CVSSPKIAGDNEQFF. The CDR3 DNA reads TGTGTCAGCTCACCAAAGATAGCGGGAGACAATGAGCAGTTCTTC.

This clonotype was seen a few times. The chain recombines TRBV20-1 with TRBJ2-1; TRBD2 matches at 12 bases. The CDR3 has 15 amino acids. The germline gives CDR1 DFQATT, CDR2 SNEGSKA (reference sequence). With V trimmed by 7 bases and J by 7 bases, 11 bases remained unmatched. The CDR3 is CSVLPSGRAANEQFF. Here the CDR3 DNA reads TGCAGTGTTCTGCCTAGCGGGAGGGCCGCTAATGAGCAGTTCTTC.

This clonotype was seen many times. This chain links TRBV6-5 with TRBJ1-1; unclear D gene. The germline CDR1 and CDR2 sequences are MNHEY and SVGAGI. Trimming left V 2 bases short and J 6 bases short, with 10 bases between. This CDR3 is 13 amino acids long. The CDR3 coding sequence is TGTGCCAGCAGTTACGGGCCAACAGCTGAAGCTTTCTTT. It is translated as CASSYGPTAEAFF.

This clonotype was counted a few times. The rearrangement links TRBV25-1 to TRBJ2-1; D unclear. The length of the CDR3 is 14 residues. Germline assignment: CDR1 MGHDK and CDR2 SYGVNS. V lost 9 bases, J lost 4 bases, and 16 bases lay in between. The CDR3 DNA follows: TGTGCCAGTAGAAGAAGGCTACCGTACAATGAGCAGTTCTTC. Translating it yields CASRRRLPYNEQFF.

The CDR3 loop reads CASSRDSTLYGYTF. The CDR3 DNA reads as TGTGCCAGTAGTAGGGACAGCACTCTCTATGGCTACACCTTC. The chain couples TRBV19 to TRBJ1-2; the match to TRBD1 covers 7 bases. Trimming took 4 bases from V and 4 from J; bases not matched to a gene: 6. This CDR3 is built from 14 residues. Looked up from germline, CDR1 is LNHDA and CDR2 is SQIVND (reference sequence).

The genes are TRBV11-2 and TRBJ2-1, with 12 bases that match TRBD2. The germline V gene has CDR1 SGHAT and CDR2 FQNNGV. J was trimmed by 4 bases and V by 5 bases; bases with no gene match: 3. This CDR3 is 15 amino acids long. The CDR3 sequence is CASSPGTSGYNEQFF. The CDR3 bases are TGTGCCAGCAGCCCGGGGACTAGCGGGTACAATGAGCAGTTCTTC.

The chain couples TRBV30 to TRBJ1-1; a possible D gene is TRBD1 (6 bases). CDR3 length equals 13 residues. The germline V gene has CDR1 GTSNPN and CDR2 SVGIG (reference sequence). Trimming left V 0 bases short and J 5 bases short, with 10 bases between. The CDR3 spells CAWSVQGETEAFF. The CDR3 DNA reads TGTGCCTGGAGTGTACAGGGTGAGACTGAAGCTTTCTTT.

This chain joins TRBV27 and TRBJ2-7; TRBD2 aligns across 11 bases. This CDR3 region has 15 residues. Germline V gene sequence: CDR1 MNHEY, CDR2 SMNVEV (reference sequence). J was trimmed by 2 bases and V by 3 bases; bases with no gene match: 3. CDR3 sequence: CASSFTSGSAYEQYF. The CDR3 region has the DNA TGTGCCAGCAGTTTTACTAGCGGGAGTGCCTACGAGCAGTACTTC.

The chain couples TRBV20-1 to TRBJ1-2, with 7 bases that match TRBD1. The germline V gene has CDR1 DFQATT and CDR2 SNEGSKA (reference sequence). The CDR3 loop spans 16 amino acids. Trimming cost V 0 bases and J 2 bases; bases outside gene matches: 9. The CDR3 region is CSARDWGQSRNYGYTF. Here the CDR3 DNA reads TGCAGTGCTAGAGATTGGGGACAGAGCAGAAACTATGGCTACACCTTC.

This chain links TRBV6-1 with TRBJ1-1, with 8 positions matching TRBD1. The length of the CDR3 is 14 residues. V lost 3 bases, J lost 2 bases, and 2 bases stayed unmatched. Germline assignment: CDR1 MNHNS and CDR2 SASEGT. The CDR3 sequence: CASSDGTGNTEAFF. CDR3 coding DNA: TGTGCCAGCAGTGACGGGACAGGCAACACTGAAGCTTTCTTT.